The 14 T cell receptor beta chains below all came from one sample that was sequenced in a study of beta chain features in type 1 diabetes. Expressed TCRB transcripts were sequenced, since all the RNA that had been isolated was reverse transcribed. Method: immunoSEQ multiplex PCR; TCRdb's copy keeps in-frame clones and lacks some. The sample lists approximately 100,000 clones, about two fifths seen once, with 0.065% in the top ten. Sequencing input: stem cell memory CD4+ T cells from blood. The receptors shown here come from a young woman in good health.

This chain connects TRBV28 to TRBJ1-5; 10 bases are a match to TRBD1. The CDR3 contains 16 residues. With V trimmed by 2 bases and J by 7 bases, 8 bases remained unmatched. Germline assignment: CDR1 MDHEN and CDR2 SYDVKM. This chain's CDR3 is CASSLLRQGARQPQHF. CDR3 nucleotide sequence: TGTGCCAGCAGTTTACTAAGACAGGGGGCAAGACAGCCCCAGCATTTT. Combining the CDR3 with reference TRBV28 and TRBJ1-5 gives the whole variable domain DVKVTQSSRYLVKRTGEKVFLECVQDMDHENMFWYRQDPGLGLRLIYFSYDVKMKEKGDIPEGYSVSREKKERFSLILESASTNQTSMYLCASSLLRQGARQPQHFGDGTRLSIL.

CDR3 sequence (DNA): TGTGCCAGCACCCTCTGGGGAGGGGGTACTAATGAAAAACTGTTTTTT. The encoded protein is CASTLWGGGTNEKLFF. The chain is built from TRBV6-6 and TRBJ1-4; a weak D match, TRBD1 (6 bases). V lost 7 bases and J lost 2, with 17 bases in between. Germline V CDR1 and CDR2: MNHNY, SVGAGI (reference sequence). There are 16 residues in the CDR3.

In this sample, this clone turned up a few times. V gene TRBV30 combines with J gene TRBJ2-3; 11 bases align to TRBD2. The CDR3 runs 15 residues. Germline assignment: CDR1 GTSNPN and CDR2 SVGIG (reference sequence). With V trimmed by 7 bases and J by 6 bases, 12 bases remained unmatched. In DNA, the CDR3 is TGTGCCTCGCCTCTAGCGGGAGGAGTGGCGGATACGCAGTATTTT. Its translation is CASPLAGGVADTQYF.

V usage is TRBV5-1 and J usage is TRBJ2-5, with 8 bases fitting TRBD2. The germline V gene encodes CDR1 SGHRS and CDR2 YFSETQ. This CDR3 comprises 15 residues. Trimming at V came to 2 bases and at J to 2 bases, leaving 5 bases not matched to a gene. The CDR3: CASSFLAGRQETQYF. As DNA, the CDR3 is TGCGCCAGCAGCTTTTTAGCGGGAAGACAAGAGACCCAGTACTTC. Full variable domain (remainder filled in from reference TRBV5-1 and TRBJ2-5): KAGVTQTPRYLIKTRGQQVTLSCSPISGHRSVSWYQQTPGQGLQFLFEYFSETQRNKGNFPGRFSGRQFSNSRSEMNVSTLELGDSALYLCASSFLAGRQETQYFGPGTRLLVL.

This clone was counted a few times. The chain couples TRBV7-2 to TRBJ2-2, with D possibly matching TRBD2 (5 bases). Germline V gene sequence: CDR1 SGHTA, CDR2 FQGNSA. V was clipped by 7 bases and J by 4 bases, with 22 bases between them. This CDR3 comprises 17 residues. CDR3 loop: CASKSHSMFRGTGELFF. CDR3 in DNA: TGTGCCAGCAAGAGCCATAGCATGTTCCGGGGCACCGGGGAGCTGTTTTTT.

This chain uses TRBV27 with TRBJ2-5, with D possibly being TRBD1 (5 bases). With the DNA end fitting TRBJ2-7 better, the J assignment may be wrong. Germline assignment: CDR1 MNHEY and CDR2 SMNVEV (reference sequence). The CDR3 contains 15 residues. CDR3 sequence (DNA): TGTGCCAGCAGTCGATACAGGTCTCAGTCCTACGAGCAGTACTTC. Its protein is CASSRYRSQSYEQYF.

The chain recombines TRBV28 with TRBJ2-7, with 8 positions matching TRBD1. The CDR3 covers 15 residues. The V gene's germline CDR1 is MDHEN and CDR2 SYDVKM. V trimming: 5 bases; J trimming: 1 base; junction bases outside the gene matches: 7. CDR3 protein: CASSPQGALSYEQYF. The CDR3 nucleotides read TGTGCCAGCAGTCCGCAGGGGGCTTTATCCTACGAGCAGTACTTC.

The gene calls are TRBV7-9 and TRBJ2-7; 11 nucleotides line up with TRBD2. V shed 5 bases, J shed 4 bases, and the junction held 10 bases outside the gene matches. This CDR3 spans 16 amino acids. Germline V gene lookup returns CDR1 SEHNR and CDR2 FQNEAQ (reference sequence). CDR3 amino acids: CASSPPGLAEIYEQYF. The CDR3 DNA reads TGTGCCAGCAGCCCTCCGGGACTAGCGGAGATTTACGAGCAGTACTTC.

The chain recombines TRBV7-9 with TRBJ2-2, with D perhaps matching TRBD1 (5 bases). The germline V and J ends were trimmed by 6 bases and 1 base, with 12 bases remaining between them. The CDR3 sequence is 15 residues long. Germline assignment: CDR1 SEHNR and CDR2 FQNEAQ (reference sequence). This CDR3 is CASSPWGENTGELFF. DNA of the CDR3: TGTGCCAGCAGTCCTTGGGGCGAGAACACCGGGGAGCTGTTTTTT.

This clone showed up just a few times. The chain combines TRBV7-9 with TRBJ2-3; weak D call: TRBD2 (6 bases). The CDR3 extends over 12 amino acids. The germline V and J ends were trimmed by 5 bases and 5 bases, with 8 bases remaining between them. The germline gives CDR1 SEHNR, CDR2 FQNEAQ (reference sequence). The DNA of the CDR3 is TGTGCCAGCAGCCCGGGACTAGATACGCAGTATTTT. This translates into CASSPGLDTQYF.

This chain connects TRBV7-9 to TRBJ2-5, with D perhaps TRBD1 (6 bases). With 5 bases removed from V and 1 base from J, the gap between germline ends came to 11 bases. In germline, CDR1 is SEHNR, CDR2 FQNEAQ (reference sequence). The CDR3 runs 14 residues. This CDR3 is CASSPWTVQETQYF. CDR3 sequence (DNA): TGTGCCAGCAGCCCTTGGACAGTCCAAGAGACCCAGTACTTC.

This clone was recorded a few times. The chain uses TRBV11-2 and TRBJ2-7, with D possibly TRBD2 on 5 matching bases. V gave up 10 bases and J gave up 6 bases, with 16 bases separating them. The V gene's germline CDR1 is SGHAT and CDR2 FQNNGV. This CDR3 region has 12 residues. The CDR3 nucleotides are TGTGCCATACCCCATCGAGGGAGCGAGCAGTACTTC. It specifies CAIPHRGSEQYF.

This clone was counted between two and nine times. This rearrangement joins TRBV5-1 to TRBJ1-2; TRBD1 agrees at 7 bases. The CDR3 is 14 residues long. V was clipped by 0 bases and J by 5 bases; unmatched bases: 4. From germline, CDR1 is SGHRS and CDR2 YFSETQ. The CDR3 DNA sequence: TGCGCCAGCAGCTTGGGACAGGGTGGATATGGCTACACCTTC. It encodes CASSLGQGGYGYTF.

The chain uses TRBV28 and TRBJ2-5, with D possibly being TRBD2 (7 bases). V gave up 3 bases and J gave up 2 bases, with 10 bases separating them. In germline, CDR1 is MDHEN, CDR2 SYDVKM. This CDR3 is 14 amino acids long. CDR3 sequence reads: CASSLGGLQETQYF. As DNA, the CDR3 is TGTGCCAGCAGTTTGGGGGGGCTGCAAGAGACCCAGTACTTC. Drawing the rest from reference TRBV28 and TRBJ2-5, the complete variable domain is DVKVTQSSRYLVKRTGEKVFLECVQDMDHENMFWYRQDPGLGLRLIYFSYDVKMKEKGDIPEGYSVSREKKERFSLILESASTNQTSMYLCASSLGGLQETQYFGPGTRLLVL.